This TCR beta chain is from a study of blood T cell repertoires in COVID-19. About the study: The study drew acute and convalescent COVID-19 samples from the United States, Italy and Spain. The analysed material was cDNA or gDNA that came from T cells, B-cell-depleted T cells, or PBMCs.

The germline V gene encodes CDR1 MGHRA and CDR2 YSYEKL. V gave up 3 bases and J gave up 0 bases, with 19 bases separating them. This CDR3 comprises 18 residues. Per the study methods: From reference gene primer amplification, estimates of nucleated cell counts were derived. Assay used: immunoSEQ multiplex PCR; TCRdb lists only in-frame clones, some missing. The DNA was the basis for D and trimming; V, J and clone size are from that table. The data hold some 150,000 clones, with about 83% observed a single time. The TCR originated in a woman aged 45-59 years with active or convalescent COVID-19. The source material was peripheral blood. V gene TRBV4-1 combines with J gene TRBJ2-3, with D hard to call. This CDR3 is CASSQYRAVVISTDTQYF. DNA for the CDR3: TGCGCCAGCAGCCAGTACAGAGCTGTTGTGATCAGCACAGATACGCAGTATTTT.